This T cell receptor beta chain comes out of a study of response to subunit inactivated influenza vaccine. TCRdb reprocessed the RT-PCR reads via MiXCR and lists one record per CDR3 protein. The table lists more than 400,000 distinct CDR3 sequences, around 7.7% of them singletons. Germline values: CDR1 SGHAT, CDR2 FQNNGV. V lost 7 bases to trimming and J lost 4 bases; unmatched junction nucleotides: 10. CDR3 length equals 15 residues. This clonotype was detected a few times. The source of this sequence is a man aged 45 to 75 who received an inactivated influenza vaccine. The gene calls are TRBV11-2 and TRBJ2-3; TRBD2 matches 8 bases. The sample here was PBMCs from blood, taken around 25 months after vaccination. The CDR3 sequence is CASMFNSGSADTQYF. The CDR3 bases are TGTGCCAGCATGTTTAACAGCGGGAGTGCAGATACGCAGTATTTT. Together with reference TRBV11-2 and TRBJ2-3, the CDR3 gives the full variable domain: EAGVAQSPRYKIIEKRQSVAFWCNPISGHATLYWYQQILGQGPKLLIQFQNNGVVDDSQLPKDRFSAERLKGVDSTLKIQPAKLEDSAVYLCASMFNSGSADTQYFGPGTRLTVL.